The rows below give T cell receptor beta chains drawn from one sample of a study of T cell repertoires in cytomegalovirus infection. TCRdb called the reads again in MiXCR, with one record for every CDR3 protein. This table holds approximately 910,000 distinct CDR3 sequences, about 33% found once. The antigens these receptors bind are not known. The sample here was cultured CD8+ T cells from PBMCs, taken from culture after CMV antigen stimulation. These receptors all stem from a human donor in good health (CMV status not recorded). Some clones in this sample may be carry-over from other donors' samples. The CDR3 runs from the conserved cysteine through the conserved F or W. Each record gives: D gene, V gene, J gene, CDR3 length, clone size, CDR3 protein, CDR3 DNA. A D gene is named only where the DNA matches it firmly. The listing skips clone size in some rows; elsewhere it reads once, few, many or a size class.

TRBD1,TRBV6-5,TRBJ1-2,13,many,CASSPQQGHGYTF,TGTGCCAGCAGCCCACAACAGGGGCATGGCTACACCTTC
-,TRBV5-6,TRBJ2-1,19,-,CASNFSPPGRRERYNEQFF,TGTGCCAGCAACTTCTCCCCCCCCGGACGCCGCGAACGCTACAATGAGCAGTTCTTC
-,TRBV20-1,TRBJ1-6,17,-,CSASRRKQSSYNSPLHF,TGCAGTGCTAGTCGCCGGAAACAAAGCTCCTATAATTCACCCCTCCACTTT
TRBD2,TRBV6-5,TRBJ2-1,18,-,CASSSPERLAGGRNVQFF,TGTGCCAGCAGTTCCCCAGAACGTCTAGCGGGGGGTCGGAATGTGCAGTTCTTC
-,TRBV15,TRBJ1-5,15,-,CATSSGTYSNQPQHF,TGTGCCACCAGCAGTGGGACCTATAGCAATCAGCCCCAGCATTTT
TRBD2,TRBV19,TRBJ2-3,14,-,CAILSGGAKNTQYF,TGTGCCATCCTGAGCGGGGGGGCCAAAAATACGCAGTATTTT
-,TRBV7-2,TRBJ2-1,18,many,CASSLGFPMGPRYNEQFF,TGTGCCAGCAGCTTAGGATTTCCCATGGGGCCCCGCTACAATGAGCAGTTCTTC
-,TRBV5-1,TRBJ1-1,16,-,CASSLLSRTMNTEAFF,TGCGCCAGCAGCTTGCTTTCCAGGACCATGAACACTGAAGCTTTCTTT
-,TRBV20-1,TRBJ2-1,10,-,CSAGGVGQFF,TGCAGTGCTGGAGGGGTCGGGCAGTTCTTC
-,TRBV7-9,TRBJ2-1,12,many,CASTGGGNEQFF,TGTGCCAGCACCGGAGGGGGCAATGAGCAGTTCTTC
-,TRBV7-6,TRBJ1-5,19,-,CASSPSFGGRGFSNQPQHF,TGTGCCAGCAGCCCTTCGTTCGGGGGGCGCGGGTTTAGCAATCAGCCCCAGCATTTT
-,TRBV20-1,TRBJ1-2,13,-,CSADARGSYGYTF,TGCAGTGCAGACGCCAGGGGAAGCTATGGCTACACCTTC
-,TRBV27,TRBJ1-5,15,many,CASSPGTYSNQPQHF,TGTGCCAGCAGTCCCGGGACATATAGCAATCAGCCCCAGCATTTT
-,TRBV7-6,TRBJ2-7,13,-,CASSKDSPYEQYF,TGTGCCAGCAGCAAGGACAGCCCCTACGAGCAGTACTTC
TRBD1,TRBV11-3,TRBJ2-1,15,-,CASSYRDSAYNEQFF,TGTGCCAGCAGCTACCGGGACAGTGCCTACAATGAGCAGTTCTTC
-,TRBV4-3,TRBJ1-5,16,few,CASSQEWGGREQPQHF,TGCGCCAGCAGCCAAGAGTGGGGAGGGCGAGAGCAGCCCCAGCATTTT
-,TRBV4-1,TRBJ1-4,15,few,CASSQGVRTNEKLFF,TGCGCCAGCAGCCAAGGGGTCCGCACTAATGAAAAACTGTTTTTT
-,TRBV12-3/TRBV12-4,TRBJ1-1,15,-,CASSGLSGGNTEAFF,TGTGCCAGCAGCGGACTCTCCGGTGGGAACACTGAAGCTTTCTTT
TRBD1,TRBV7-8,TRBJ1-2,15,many,CASSLGQGGYYGYTF,TGTGCCAGCAGCCTCGGACAGGGGGGATACTATGGCTACACCTTC
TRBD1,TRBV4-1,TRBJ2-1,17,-,CASSQGATGESYNEQFF,TGCGCCAGCAGCCAAGGGGCGACAGGGGAGTCCTACAATGAGCAGTTCTTC
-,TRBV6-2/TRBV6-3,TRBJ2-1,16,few,CASSYSIQGNYNEQFF,TGTGCCAGCAGTTACTCGATCCAGGGAAACTACAATGAGCAGTTCTTC
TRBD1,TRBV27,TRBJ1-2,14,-,CASSFFQGANGYTF,TGTGCCAGCAGTTTCTTTCAGGGGGCAAATGGCTACACCTTC
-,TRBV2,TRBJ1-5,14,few,CASTEGFTIQPQHF,TGTGCCAGCACCGAAGGTTTCACAATTCAGCCCCAGCATTTT
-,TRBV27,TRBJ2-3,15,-,CASSPLRVRTDTQYF,TGTGCCAGCAGCCCCCTAAGGGTCCGGACAGATACGCAGTATTTT
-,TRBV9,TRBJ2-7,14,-,CASSVDSGYYEQYF,TGTGCCAGCAGCGTAGACTCCGGGTACTACGAGCAGTACTTC
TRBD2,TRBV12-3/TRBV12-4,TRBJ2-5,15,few,CASSLWGGLGETQYF,TGTGCCAGCAGTTTATGGGGGGGGTTGGGAGAGACCCAGTACTTC
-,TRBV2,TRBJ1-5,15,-,CASSRGENSNQPQHF,TGTGCCAGCAGTCGGGGGGAGAATAGCAATCAGCCCCAGCATTTT
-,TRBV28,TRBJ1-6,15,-,CASSLGSGYRSPLHF,TGTGCCAGCAGTTTGGGATCAGGGTATAGATCACCCCTCCACTTT
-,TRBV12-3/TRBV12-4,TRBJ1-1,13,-,CASSPSISTEAFF,TGTGCCAGCAGCCCCTCGATAAGCACTGAAGCTTTCTTT
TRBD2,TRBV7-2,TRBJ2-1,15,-,CASSLEASGRDEQFF,TGTGCCAGCAGCTTAGAGGCTAGCGGGCGGGATGAGCAGTTCTTC
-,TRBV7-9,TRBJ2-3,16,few,CASSLRGGFSTDTQYF,TGTGCCAGCAGCTTACGTGGCGGGTTTAGCACAGATACGCAGTATTTT
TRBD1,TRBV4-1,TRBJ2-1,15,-,CASSRTGGYPNEQFF,TGCGCCAGCAGCCGCACAGGGGGATACCCCAATGAGCAGTTCTTC
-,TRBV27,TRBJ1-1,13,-,CASSLGELTEAFF,TGTGCCAGCAGTTTAGGAGAACTCACTGAAGCTTTCTTT
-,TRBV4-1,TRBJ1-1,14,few,CASSQAAAYAEAFF,TGCGCCAGCAGCCAAGCAGCGGCTTACGCTGAAGCTTTCTTT
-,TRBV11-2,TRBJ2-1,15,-,CASSSKGGALNEQFF,TGTGCCAGCAGTTCAAAGGGGGGCGCTTTGAATGAGCAGTTCTTC
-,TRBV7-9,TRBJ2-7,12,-,CASSSKLYEQYF,TGTGCCAGCAGCTCCAAGCTCTACGAGCAGTACTTC
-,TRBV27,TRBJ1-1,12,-,CASMVSNTEAFF,TGTGCCAGCATGGTCTCGAACACTGAAGCTTTCTTT
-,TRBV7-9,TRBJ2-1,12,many,CASSFGENEQFF,TGTGCCAGCAGCTTCGGGGAGAATGAGCAGTTCTTC
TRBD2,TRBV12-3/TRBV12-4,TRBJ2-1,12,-,CASSFGGGERFF,TGTGCCAGCAGTTTTGGGGGGGGAGAGCGGTTCTTC
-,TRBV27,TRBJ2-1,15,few,CASSLSGRLGNEQFF,TGTGCCAGCAGTTTATCCGGCAGGCTGGGTAATGAGCAGTTCTTC
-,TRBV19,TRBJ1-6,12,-,CGPDGHNSPLHF,TGTGGTCCGGACGGACATAATTCACCCCTCCACTTT
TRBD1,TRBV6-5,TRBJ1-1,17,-,CASSYGGTGSLNTEAFF,TGTGCCAGCAGTTACGGCGGGACAGGGTCCTTGAACACTGAAGCTTTCTTT
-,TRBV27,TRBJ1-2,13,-,CASSPTTGRGYTF,TGTGCCAGCAGTCCAACCACAGGGCGAGGCTACACCTTC
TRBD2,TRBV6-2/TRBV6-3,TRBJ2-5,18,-,CASSFVASGGTFQETQYF,TGTGCCAGCAGTTTTGTAGCTAGCGGGGGCACCTTCCAAGAGACCCAGTACTTC
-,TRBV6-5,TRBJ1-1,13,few,CASTQPGDTEAFF,TGTGCCAGCACCCAACCTGGGGACACTGAAGCTTTCTTT
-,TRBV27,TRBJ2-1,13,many,CASSLRGVDEQFF,TGTGCCAGCAGTTTGAGGGGGGTCGATGAGCAGTTCTTC
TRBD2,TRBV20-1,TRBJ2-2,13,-,CSARGTGTRGLFF,TGCAGTGCTAGGGGGACCGGGACTAGGGGGCTGTTTTTT
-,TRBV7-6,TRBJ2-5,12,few,CASSLVWETQYF,TGTGCCAGCAGCTTAGTTTGGGAGACCCAGTACTTC
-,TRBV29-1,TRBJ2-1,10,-,CSAEYNEQFF,TGCAGCGCGGAATACAATGAGCAGTTCTTC
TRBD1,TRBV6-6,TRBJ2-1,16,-,CASSHDRDREWNEQFF,TGTGCCAGCAGTCACGACCGGGACAGGGAGTGGAATGAGCAGTTCTTC
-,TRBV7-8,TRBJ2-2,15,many,CASSVGGGLPGELFF,TGTGCCAGCAGCGTCGGTGGCGGGTTGCCCGGGGAGCTGTTTTTT